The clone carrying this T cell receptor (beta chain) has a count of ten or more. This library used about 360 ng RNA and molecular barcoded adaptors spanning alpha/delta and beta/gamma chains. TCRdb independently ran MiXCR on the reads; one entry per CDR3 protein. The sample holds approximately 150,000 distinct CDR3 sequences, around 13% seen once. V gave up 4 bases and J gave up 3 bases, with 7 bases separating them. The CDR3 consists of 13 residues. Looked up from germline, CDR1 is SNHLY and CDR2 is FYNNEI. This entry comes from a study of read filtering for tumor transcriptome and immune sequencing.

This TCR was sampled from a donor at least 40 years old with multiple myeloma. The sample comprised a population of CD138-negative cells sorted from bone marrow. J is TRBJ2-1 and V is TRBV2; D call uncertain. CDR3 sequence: CASSVNGYNEQFF. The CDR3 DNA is TGTGCCAGCAGTGTAAACGGCTACAATGAGCAGTTCTTC.